A single T cell receptor beta chain is shown here with its context. The sample originates from a study of T cell clusters in autoimmune cytopenias. Study-level information: Per sample, median TRB depth was around 51,000 reads, yielding a median approximately 2,400 distinct clonotypes.

Germline CDR1 is DFQATT and CDR2 is SNEGSKA (reference sequence). The CDR3 extends over 15 amino acids. One tube held mixed TRB-A and TRB-B primer pools for touch-down PCR. TCRdb reprocessed the multiplex PCR reads and keeps a single row for each CDR3 protein, giving no DNA. The sample totals 9,500 to 14,000 distinct CDR3 sequences. TRB was amplified from around 0.25 ug of peripheral blood genomic DNA per sample. These data also formed part of another study, on T cell repertoires in aging, cancer and after chemotherapy. From that study: Healthy donors lost TCR diversity with age mainly through richness, cancer patients through richness and evenness. Rebound thymic output was suggested by rising median generation probability during chemotherapy in each cancer cohort.

This chain links TRBV20-1 with TRBJ2-3; TCRdb names TRBD2, which stays unverified in the absence of DNA. The source is a human donor in good health. Input material: peripheral blood. CDR3 residues: CSAELAGKATDTQYF.